The sequence of this T cell receptor (beta chain) was determined in a study of blood T cell repertoires in COVID-19 (dated by TCRdb to 2019 to 2021). Context from the whole study: Samples covering the acute and convalescent phases of COVID-19 were provided by collaborators in the United States, Italy and Spain. The prospective study material was composed of cDNA or gDNA derived from T cells, B-cell-depleted T cells, or PBMCs. Deeply sampled blood TCRbeta repertoires from subjects exposed to, actively infected with, or recovered from COVID-19 were included in the dataset. The repertoires were made available in a free public database intended to serve as a resource for research on the immune response to SARS-CoV-2. Samples came from the ongoing ImmuneRACE study (first 160 participants) plus 1,254 subjects from 6 global collaborators. Nearly every sample came with metadata listing a de-identified subject ID, COVID-19 status, age in years and sex. HLA class I and class II types, where available, came from metadata supplied by the sample provider rather than from assay-based typing.

The collaborating institutions used their own protocols to collect whole blood in K2EDTA tubes. For TCRbeta analysis, collaborators shipped samples in one of three forms: frozen whole blood, isolated PBMCs, or DNA extracted from either of those sample types. Concerning this clone itself: Its antigen is currently not known. No base qualities exist here, and no much larger clone lies one base off it.

TCRbeta CDR3 regions were amplified from genomic DNA by means of the immunoSEQ Assay, a bias-controlled multiplex PCR. The source study handled its data this way. The number of nucleated cells in each sample was estimated from the amplification of reference gene primers within the assay. To quantify the absolute abundance of each unique TCRbeta CDR3 rearrangement, sequence reads were collapsed and filtered. For each sample, productive Simpson clonality was calculated as the square root of Simpson's diversity index over productive rearrangements. TCRdb stores this immuneACCESS table with in-frame sequences only. Part of the clones is absent; in the studies checked, under half of the shortfall reflects unresolved V genes, and no reason is known for the rest. For V, J and clone size, that table is used; D and trimming come from the DNA. This sample has around 100,000 clones in its table, and around nine tenths of those were observed once. The ten biggest clones cover less than 4% of the sample.

Results and caveats for the whole study, not just this receptor: Clinical and demographic metadata were provided uncurated, with the amount varying by source and participant.

CDR1 and CDR2 were assigned from the germline V gene as MNHEY and SVGEGT. Deletion took 6 bases off V and 1 base off J, with a span of 17 bases between the germline ends. The CDR3 starts with the cysteine, ends with the phenylalanine, and has 16 residues. The entry retains the CDR3 DNA only, 48 bases that are in frame from base 1. This receptor was identified in a human donor in a cohort sampled during active COVID-19. The sample comprised peripheral blood. The V and J segments used are TRBV6-2 or TRBV6-3 and TRBJ2-3; TRBD2 is perhaps the D gene, given 6 matching bases. The CDR3 region: CASSPGRELGTDTQYF. The sequenced DNA is TGTGCCAGCAGCCCCGGCCGGGAGCTGGGCACAGATACGCAGTATTTT.